The present T cell receptor beta chain was sequenced within a study of blood T cell repertoires in COVID-19. Comment on this clone: The junction shows a germline mismatch at one end, possibly a read error.

All enrollees were roughly 18 to 95 years old and from about two dozen US areas. In assigning cohorts, the study relied on participant-reported clinical history. Using immunoSEQ multiplex PCR, the repertoire was profiled, and TCRdb retains in-frame clones only, with some absent. The table shows around 310,000 clones, with approximately 88% occurring only once. The CDR3 runs to 12 residues. This receptor was obtained from a man aged 25-40 years who had recovered from COVID-19. Sample: PBMCs or T cells enriched from blood (not recorded which). The chain employs TRBV12-3 or TRBV12-4 and TRBJ1-2, with 8 nucleotides matching TRBD1. As DNA, the CDR3 is TGTGCCAGCAGTTTAAACACCGGGACAGGTTACTTC. Its protein is CASSLNTGTGYF.